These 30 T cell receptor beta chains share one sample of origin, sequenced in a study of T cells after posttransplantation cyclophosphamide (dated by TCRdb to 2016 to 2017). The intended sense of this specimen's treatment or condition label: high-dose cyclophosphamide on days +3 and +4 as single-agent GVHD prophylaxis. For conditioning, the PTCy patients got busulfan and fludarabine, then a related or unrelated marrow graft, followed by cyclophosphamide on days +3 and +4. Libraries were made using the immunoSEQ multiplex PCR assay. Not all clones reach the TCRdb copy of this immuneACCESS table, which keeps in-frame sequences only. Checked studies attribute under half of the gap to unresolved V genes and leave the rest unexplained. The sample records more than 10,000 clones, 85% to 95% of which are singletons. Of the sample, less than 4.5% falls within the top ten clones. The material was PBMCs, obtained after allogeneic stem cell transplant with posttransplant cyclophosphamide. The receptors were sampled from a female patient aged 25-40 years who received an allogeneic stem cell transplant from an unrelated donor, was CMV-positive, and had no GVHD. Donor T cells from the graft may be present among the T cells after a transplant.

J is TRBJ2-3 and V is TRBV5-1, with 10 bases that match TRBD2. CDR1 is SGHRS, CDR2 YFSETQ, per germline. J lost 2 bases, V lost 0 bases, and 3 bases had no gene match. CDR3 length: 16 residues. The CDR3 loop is CASSLVAGGTTDTQYF. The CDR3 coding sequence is TGCGCCAGCAGCTTGGTAGCGGGAGGAACCACAGATACGCAGTATTTT.

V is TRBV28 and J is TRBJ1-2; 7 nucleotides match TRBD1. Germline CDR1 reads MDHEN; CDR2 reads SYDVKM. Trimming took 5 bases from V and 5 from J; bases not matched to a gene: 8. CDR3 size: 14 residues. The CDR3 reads CASSAPGQRYGYTF. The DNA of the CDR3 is TGTGCCAGCAGTGCCCCGGGACAGAGATATGGCTACACCTTC.

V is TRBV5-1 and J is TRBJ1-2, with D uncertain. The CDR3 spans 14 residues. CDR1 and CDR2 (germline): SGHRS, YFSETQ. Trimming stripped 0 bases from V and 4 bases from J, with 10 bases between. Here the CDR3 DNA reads TGCGCCAGCAGCTTGGGGCTTGGGAGCTATGGCTACACCTTC. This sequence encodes CASSLGLGSYGYTF. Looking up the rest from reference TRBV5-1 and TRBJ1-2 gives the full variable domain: KAGVTQTPRYLIKTRGQQVTLSCSPISGHRSVSWYQQTPGQGLQFLFEYFSETQRNKGNFPGRFSGRQFSNSRSEMNVSTLELGDSALYLCASSLGLGSYGYTFGSGTRLTVV.

This chain's CDR3 is CAIKSTSGSDTGELFF. As DNA, the CDR3 is TGTGCCATCAAGTCGACTAGCGGGAGTGACACCGGGGAGCTGTTTTTT. V gene TRBV10-3 combines with J gene TRBJ2-2, with TRBD2 matching 12 bases. The germline V gene encodes CDR1 ENHRY and CDR2 SYGVKD. With V trimmed by 7 bases and J by 3 bases, 6 bases remained unmatched. CDR3 length: 16 amino acids.

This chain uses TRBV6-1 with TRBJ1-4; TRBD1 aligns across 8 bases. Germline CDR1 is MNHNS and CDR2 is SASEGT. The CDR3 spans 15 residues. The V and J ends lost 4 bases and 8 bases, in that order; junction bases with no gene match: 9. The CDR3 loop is CASSGSRGREEKLFF. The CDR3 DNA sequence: TGTGCCAGCAGTGGCAGCAGGGGGCGGGAGGAAAAACTGTTTTTT.

Here the CDR3 reads CASRGDVGGSGRLFPDTQYF. In DNA, the CDR3 is TGCGCCAGCAGGGGGGACGTCGGAGGAAGCGGGAGATTGTTCCCAGATACGCAGTATTTT. This sequence joins TRBV5-1 and TRBJ2-3, with 8 positions matching TRBD2. This CDR3 is 20 amino acids long. The germline CDR1 and CDR2 sequences are SGHRS and YFSETQ. V was clipped by 5 bases and J by 4 bases; unmatched bases: 24.

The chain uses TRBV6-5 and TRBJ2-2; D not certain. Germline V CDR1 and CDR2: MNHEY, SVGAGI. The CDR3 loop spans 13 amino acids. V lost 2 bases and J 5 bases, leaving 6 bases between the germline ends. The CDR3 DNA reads TGTGCCAGCAGTTACGAGGCAACCGGGGAGCTGTTTTTT. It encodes CASSYEATGELFF.

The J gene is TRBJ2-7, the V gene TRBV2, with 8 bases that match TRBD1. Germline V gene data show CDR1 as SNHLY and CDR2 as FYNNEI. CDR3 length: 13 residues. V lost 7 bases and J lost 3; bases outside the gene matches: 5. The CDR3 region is CASNRQGYYEQYF. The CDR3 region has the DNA TGTGCCAGCAATAGACAGGGGTACTACGAGCAGTACTTC. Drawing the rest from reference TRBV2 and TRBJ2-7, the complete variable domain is EPEVTQTPSHQVTQMGQEVILRCVPISNHLYFYWYRQILGQKVEFLVSFYNNEISEKSEIFDDQFSVERPDGSNFTLKIRSTKLEDSAMYFCASNRQGYYEQYFGPGTRLTVT.

CDR3 in amino acids: CASSLQTGATDTQYF. The CDR3 DNA follows: TGCGCCAGCAGCTTACAAACAGGGGCAACAGATACGCAGTATTTT. This chain connects TRBV5-1 to TRBJ2-3, with TRBD1 matching 7 bases. Germline values: CDR1 SGHRS, CDR2 YFSETQ. V was clipped by 2 bases and J by 3 bases; unmatched bases: 6. The CDR3 totals 15 residues.

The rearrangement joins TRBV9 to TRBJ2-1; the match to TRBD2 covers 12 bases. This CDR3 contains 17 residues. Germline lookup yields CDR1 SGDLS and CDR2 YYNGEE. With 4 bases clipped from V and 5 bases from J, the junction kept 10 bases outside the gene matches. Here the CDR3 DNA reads TGTGCCAGCAGCCGGACTAGCGGGACGCCCCGACACAATGAGCAGTTCTTC. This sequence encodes CASSRTSGTPRHNEQFF.

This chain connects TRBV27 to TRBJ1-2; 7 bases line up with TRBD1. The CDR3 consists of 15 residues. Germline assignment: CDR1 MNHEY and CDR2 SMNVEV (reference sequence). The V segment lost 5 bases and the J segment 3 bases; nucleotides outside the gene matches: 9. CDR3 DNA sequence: TGTGCCAGCAGTCTCCTGACAGGGCCCGACTATGGCTACACCTTC. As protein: CASSLLTGPDYGYTF.

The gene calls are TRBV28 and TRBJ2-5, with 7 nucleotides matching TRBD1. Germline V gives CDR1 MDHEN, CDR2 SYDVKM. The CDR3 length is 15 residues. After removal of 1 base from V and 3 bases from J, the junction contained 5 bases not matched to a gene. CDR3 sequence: CASSLSRQGKETQYF. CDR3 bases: TGTGCCAGCAGTTTATCCCGACAGGGAAAAGAGACCCAGTACTTC.

CDR3 DNA: TGCGCCAGCAGCTTGGGGGTAGCGGGGGGCTACGAGCAGTACTTC. Protein: CASSLGVAGGYEQYF. V usage is TRBV5-1 and J usage is TRBJ2-7; 10 bases line up with TRBD2. Germline lookup yields CDR1 SGHRS and CDR2 YFSETQ. The V gene end was trimmed by 0 bases and the J gene end by 3 bases; junction bases not matched to a gene: 3. This CDR3 comprises 15 residues.

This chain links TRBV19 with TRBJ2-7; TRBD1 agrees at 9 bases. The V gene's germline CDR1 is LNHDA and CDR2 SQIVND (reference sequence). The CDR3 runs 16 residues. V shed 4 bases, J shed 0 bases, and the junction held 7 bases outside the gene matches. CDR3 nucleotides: TGTGCCAGTAGTAGGAAAGGGACAGGGATCTCCTACGAGCAGTACTTC. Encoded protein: CASSRKGTGISYEQYF. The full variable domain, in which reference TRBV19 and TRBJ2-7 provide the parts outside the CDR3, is DGGITQSPKYLFRKEGQNVTLSCEQNLNHDAMYWYRQDPGQGLRLIYYSQIVNDFQKGDIAEGYSVSREKKESFPLTVTSAQKNPTAFYLCASSRKGTGISYEQYFGPGTRLTVT.

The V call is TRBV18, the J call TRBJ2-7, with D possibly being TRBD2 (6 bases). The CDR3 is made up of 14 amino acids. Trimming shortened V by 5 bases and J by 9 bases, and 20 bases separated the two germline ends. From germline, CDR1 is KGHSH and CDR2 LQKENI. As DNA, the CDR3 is TGTGCCAGCTCAGAGGCGGGGACCACCTATTGGCAGTACTTC. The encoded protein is CASSEAGTTYWQYF.

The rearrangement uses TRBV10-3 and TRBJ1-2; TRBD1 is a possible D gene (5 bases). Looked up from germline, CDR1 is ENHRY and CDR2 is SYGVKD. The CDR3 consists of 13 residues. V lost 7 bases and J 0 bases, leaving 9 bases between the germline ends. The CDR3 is CAITTATNYGYTF. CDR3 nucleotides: TGTGCCATCACGACAGCCACTAACTATGGCTACACCTTC.

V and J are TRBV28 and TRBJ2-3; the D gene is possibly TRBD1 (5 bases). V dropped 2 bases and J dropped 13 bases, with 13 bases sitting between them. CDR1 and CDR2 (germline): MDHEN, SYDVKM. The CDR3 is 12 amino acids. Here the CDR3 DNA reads TGTGCCAGCAGTTTAAGAGACAGACCTAAGTATTTT. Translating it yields CASSLRDRPKYF.

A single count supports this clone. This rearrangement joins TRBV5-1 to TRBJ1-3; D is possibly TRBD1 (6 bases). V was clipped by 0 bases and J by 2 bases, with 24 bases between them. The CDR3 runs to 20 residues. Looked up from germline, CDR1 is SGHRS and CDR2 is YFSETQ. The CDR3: CASSLARGANNSPPGNTIYF. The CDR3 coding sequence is TGCGCCAGCAGCTTGGCCAGGGGAGCGAATAATTCACCTCCTGGAAACACCATATATTTT.

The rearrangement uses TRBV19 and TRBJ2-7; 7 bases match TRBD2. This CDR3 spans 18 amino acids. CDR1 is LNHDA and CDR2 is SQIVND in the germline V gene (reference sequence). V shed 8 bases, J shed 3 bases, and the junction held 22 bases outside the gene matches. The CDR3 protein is CASGRSPVGSGDIYEQYF. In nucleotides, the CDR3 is TGTGCCAGTGGCCGGAGCCCGGTTGGAAGCGGGGATATCTACGAGCAGTACTTC.

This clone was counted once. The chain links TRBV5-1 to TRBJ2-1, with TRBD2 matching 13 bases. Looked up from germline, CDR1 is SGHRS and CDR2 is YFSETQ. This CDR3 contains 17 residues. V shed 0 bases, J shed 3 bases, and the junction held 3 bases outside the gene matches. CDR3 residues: CASSLATSGGSYNEQFF. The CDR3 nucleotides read TGCGCCAGCAGCTTGGCGACTAGCGGGGGGAGCTACAATGAGCAGTTCTTC.

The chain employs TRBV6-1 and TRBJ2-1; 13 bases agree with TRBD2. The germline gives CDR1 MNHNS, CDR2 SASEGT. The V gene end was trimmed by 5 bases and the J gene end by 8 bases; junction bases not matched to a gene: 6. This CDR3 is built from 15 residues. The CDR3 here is CASSKTSGGADEQFF. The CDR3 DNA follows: TGTGCCAGCAGTAAAACTAGCGGGGGGGCGGATGAGCAGTTCTTC.

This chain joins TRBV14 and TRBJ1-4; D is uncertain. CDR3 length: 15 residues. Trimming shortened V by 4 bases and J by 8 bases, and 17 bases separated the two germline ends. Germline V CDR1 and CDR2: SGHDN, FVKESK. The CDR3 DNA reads TGTGCCAGCAGCCCCCGGGGAGATGTGCGCGAAAAACTGTTTTTT. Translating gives CASSPRGDVREKLFF.

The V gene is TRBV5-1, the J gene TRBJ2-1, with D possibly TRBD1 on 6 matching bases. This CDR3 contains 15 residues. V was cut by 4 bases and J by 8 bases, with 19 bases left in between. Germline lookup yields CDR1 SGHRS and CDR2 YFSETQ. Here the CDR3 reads CASSRGRQGSDEQFF. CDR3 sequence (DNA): TGCGCCAGCAGCCGAGGCCGGCAGGGGTCCGATGAGCAGTTCTTC.

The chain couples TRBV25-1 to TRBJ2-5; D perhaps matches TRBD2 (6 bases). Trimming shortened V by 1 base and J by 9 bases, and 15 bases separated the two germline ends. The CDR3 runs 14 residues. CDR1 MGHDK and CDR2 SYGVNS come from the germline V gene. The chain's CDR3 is CASSEFVRRVPQYF. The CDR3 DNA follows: TGTGCCAGCAGTGAATTCGTTAGGAGGGTCCCCCAGTACTTC.

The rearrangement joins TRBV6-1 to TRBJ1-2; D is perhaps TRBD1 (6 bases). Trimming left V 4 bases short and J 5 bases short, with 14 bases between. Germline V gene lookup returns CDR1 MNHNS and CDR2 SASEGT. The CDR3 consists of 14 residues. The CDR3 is CASSVSQGNYGYTF. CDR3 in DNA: TGTGCCAGCAGTGTGTCACAGGGAAATTATGGCTACACCTTC.

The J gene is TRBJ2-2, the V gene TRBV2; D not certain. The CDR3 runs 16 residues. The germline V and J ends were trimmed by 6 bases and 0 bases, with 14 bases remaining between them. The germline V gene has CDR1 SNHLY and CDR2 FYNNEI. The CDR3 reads CASRFLASSNTGELFF. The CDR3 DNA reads TGTGCCAGCAGGTTTTTGGCATCGTCGAACACCGGGGAGCTGTTTTTT.

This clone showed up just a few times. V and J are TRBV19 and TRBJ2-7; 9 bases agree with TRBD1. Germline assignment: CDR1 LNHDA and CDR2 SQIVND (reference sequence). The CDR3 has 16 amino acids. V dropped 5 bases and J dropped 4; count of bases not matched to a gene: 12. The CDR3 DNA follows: TGTGCCAGTAGTTCCTCCGGGACAGGGCTTCTTTACGAGCAGTACTTC. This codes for CASSSSGTGLLYEQYF.

This CDR3 reads CASSLTEMNTEAFF. The CDR3 bases are TGCGCCAGCAGCTTGACAGAGATGAACACTGAAGCTTTCTTT. The chain couples TRBV5-1 to TRBJ1-1; D is ambiguous. Germline values: CDR1 SGHRS, CDR2 YFSETQ. The CDR3 is 14 amino acids. Deletions cut 1 base from V and 0 bases from J, with 7 bases between.

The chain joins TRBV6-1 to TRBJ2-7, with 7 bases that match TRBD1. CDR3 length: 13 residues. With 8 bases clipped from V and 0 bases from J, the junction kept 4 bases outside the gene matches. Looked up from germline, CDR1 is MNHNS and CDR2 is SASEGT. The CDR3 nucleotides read TGTGCCAGCGGGGACAGCAACTCCTACGAGCAGTACTTC. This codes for CASGDSNSYEQYF.

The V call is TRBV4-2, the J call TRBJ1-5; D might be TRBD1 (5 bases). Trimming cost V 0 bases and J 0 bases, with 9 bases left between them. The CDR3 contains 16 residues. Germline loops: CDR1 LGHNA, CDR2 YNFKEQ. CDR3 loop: CASSQEAGNSNQPQHF. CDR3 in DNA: TGTGCCAGCAGCCAAGAGGCAGGGAATAGCAATCAGCCCCAGCATTTT.